The source of this T cell receptor (beta chain) is a study of T cell responses to AZD1222 COVID-19 vaccine. Study results and limitations: Spike-specific TCR breadth and depth both grew after two AZD1222 doses. Repertoire sampling happened only post peak T cell response. Females made up more of the donors, who were largely white British, and clonal diversity may have come out too low. Mapped onto spike, vaccine-associated CD4 TCRs spanned it and were dominant at 160-218 and 743-854.

The germline V gene has CDR1 DFQATT and CDR2 SNEGSKA (reference sequence). CDR3 length: 11 residues. The table came from immunoSEQ multiplex PCR; TCRdb's copy has only in-frame clones and leaves some out. In the table there are 150,000 to 200,000 clones, around nine tenths of which are singletons. Of note for this clone: Its target is unknown.

Sample: peripheral blood, taken on day 0 of AZD1222 vaccination. This sequence originates from an adult in good health. The rearrangement links TRBV20-1 to TRBJ1-2; D remains ambiguous. CDR3 DNA sequence: TGCAGGCCGGCGGACCCGACTGGCTACACCTTC. Translated: CRPADPTGYTF.